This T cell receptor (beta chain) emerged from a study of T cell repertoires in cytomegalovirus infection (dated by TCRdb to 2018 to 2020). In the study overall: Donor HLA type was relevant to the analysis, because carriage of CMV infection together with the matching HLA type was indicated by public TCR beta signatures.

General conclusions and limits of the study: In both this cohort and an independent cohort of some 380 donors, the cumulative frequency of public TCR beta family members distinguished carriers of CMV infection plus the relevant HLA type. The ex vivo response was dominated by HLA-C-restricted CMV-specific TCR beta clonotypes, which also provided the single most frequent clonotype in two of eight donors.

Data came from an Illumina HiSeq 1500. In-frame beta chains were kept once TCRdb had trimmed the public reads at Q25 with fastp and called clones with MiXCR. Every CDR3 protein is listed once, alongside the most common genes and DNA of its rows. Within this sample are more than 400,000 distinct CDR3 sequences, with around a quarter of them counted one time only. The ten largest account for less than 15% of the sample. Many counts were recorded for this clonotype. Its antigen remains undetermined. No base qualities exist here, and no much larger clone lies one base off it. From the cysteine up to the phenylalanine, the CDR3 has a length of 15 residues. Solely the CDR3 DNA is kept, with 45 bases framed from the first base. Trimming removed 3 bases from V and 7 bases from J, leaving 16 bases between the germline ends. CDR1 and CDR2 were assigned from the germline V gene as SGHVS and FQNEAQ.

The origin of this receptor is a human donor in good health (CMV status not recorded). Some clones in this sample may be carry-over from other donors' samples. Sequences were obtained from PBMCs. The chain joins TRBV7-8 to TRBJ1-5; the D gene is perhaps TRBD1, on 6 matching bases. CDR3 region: CASSLAGGGGQPQHF. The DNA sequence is TGTGCCAGCAGCTTGGCGGGGGGGGGCGGACAGCCCCAGCATTTT.